Listed here is a single T cell receptor (beta chain). The antigen is not known. This sample is drawn from a study of shared clonotypes between healthy human individuals. Study-wide context: Each donor had three CD4 naive, three CD4 memory, two CD8 naive and one CD8 memory plate. General observations from the study: Tissue TCR repertoires likely differ from these blood-only repertoires.

Trimming took off 3 bases at V and 5 bases at J, with 16 bases between the two ends. The germline CDR1 and CDR2 sequences are LNHDA and SQIVND (reference sequence). The CDR3 extends over 16 amino acids. Using immunoSEQ multiplex PCR, the repertoire was profiled, and TCRdb retains in-frame clones only, with some absent. In the table there are approximately 720,000 clones, about 91% of which are singletons. Naive CD8 populations comprised CD45RO-negative cells positively selected for CCR7, excluding terminally differentiated effector memory CD45RA+ cells. The TCR sequence derives from a man under 40 in good health. The V call is TRBV19, the J call TRBJ1-4; unclear D gene. Sequences were obtained from naive CD8+ T cells sorted from blood. Here the CDR3 reads CASSILYQDPNEKLFF. CDR3 bases: TGTGCCAGTAGTATCCTCTACCAGGACCCGAATGAAAAACTGTTTTTT.